This TCR beta chain was obtained from a study of cytomegalovirus exposure and HLA in healthy donors. Study-level points and caveats: Per a later analysis, HLA-associated TCR beta chains showed more clonal expansion than other, equally common TCR beta chains. Later analysis identified a missense DCLRE1C variant that was linked to TCR beta V- and J-gene trimming. The number of N-insertions in an Asian-associated ancestry cluster was reportedly below the 666-donor mean in a later analysis.

A remark on this clone: The antigen is not known.

This CDR3 is built from 16 residues. The ends lost 6 bases at V and 2 bases at J; junction bases unmatched: 14. The V gene's germline CDR1 is SQVTM and CDR2 ANQGSEA. Amplification used 60 Vbeta primers and 13 Jbeta primers. Profiling relied on immunoSEQ multiplex PCR, and the TCRdb table lists in-frame clones only, not all of them. The table shows around 150,000 clones, with about two thirds occurring only once. This chain uses TRBV29-1 with TRBJ1-1, with 8 nucleotides matching TRBD1. This receptor was taken from a man aged 40-49 years in good health and CMV-seronegative. Sequences were obtained from PBMCs. The CDR3 nucleotides read TGCAGCGTCAATAGGCATACAGGGGGGACCAACACTGAAGCTTTCTTT. As protein: CSVNRHTGGTNTEAFF.